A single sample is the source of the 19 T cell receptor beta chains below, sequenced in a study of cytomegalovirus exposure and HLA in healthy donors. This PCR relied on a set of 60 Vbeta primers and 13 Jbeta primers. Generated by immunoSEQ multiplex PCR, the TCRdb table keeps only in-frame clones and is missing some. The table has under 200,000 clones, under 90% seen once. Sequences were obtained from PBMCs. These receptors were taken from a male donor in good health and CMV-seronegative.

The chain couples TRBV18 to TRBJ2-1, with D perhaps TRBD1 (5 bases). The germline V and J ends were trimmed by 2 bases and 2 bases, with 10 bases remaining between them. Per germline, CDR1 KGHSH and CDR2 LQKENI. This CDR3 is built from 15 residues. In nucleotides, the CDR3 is TGTGCCAGCTCACCAGGGGCAGGGCCCTACAATGAGCAGTTCTTC. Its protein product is CASSPGAGPYNEQFF.

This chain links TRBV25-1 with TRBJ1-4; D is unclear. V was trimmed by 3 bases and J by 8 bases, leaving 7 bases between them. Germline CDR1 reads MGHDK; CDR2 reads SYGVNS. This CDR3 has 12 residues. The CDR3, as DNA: TGTGCCAGCAGTGAGTCGGGGGAAAAACTGTTTTTT. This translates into CASSESGEKLFF.

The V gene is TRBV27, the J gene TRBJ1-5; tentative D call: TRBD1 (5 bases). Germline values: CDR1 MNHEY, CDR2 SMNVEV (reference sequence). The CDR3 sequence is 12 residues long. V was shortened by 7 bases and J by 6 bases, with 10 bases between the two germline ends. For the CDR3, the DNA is TGTGCCAGCACCCCAGGGCCTCAGCCCCAGCATTTT. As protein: CASTPGPQPQHF.

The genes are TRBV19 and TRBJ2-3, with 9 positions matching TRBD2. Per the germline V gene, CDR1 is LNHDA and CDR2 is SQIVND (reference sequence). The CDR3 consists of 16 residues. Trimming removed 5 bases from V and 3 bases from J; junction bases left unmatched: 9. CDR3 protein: CASSLRGGLSTDTQYF. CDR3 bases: TGTGCCAGTAGTCTGCGGGGGGGCCTCTCGACAGATACGCAGTATTTT.

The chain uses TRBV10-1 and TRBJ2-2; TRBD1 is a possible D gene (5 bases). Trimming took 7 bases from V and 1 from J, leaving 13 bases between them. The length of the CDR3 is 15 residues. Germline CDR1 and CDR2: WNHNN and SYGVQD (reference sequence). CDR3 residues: CASNDSEQNTGELFF. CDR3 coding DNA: TGCGCCAGCAACGACAGCGAACAGAACACCGGGGAGCTGTTTTTT.

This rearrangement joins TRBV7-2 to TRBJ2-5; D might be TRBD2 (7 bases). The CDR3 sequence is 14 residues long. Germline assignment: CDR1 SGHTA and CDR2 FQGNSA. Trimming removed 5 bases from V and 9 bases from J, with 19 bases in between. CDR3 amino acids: CASSKGGDRKAQYF. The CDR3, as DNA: TGTGCCAGCAGCAAGGGGGGGGACCGGAAGGCCCAGTACTTC. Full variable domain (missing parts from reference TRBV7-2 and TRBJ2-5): GAGVSQSPSNKVTEKGKDVELRCDPISGHTALYWYRQSLGQGLEFLIYFQGNSAPDKSGLPSDRFSAERTGGSVSTLTIQRTQQEDSAVYLCASSKGGDRKAQYFGPGTRLLVL.

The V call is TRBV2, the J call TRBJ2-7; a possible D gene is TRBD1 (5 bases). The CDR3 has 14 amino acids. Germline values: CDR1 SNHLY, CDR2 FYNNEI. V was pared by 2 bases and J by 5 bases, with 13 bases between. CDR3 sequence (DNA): TGTGCCAGCAGTGAAAGGGGCAGGGTCCACGAGCAGTACTTC. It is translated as CASSERGRVHEQYF.

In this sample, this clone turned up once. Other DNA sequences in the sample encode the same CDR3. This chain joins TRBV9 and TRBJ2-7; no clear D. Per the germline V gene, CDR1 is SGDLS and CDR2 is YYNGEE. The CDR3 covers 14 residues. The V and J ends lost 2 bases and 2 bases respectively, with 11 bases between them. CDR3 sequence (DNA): TGTGCCAGCAGCGTTGGCGGAAGGACCTACGAGCAGTACTTC. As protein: CASSVGGRTYEQYF.

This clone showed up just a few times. The CDR3 DNA reads TGTGCCAGCAGATTTACAGGAAGCTCCTACGAGCAGTACTTC. Its protein is CASRFTGSSYEQYF. This chain links TRBV6-5 with TRBJ2-7; D might be TRBD1 (5 bases). V was clipped by 6 bases and J by 0 bases, with 12 bases between them. In germline, CDR1 is MNHEY, CDR2 SVGAGI. This CDR3 has 14 residues.

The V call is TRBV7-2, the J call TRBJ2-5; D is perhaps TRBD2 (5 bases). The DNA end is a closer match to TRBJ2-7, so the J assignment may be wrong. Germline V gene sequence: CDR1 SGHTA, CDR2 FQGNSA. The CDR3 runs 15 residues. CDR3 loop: CASSLAGGSAYEQYF. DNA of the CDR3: TGTGCCAGCAGCTTAGCGGGTGGGAGCGCCTACGAGCAGTACTTC.

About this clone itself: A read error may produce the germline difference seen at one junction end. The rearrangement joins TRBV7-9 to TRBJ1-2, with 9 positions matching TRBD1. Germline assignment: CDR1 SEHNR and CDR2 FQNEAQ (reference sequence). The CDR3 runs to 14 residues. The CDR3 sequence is CSSSLQGALYGYTF. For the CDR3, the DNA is TGTTCCAGCAGCTTACAGGGGGCTCTGTATGGCTACACCTTC.

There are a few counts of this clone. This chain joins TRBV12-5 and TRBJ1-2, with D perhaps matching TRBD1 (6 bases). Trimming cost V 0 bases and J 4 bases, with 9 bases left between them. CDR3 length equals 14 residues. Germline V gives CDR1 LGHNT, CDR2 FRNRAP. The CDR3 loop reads CASGLVGRGYGYTF. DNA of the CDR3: TGTGCTAGTGGTTTGGTCGGCAGGGGCTATGGCTACACCTTC.

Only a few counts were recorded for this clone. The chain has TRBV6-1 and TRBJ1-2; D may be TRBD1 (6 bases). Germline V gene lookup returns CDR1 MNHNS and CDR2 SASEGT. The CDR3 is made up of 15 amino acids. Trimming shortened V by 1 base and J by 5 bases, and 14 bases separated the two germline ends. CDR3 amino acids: CASSEEWGQSYGYTF. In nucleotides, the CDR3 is TGTGCCAGCAGTGAAGAGTGGGGGCAGAGTTATGGCTACACCTTC.

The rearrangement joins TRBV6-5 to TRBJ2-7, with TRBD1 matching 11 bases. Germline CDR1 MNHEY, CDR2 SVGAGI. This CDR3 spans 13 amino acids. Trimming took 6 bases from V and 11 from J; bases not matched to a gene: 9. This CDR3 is CASRRDRGGREYF. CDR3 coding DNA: TGTGCCAGCAGGAGGGACAGGGGGGGACGAGAGTACTTC.

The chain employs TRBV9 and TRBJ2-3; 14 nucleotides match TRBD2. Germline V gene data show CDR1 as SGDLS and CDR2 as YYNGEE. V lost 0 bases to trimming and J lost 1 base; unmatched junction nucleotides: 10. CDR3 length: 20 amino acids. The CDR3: CASSVGGGLAGAGRTDTQYF. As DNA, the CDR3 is TGTGCCAGCAGCGTAGGAGGGGGACTAGCGGGAGCGGGGCGCACAGATACGCAGTATTTT.

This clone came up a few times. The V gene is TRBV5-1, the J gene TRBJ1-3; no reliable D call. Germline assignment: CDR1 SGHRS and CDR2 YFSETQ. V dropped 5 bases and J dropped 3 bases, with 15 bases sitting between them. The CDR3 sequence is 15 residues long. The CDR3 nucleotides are TGCGCCAGCAGTCGGAGGCCCGGGGATGGAAACACCATATATTTT. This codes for CASSRRPGDGNTIYF.

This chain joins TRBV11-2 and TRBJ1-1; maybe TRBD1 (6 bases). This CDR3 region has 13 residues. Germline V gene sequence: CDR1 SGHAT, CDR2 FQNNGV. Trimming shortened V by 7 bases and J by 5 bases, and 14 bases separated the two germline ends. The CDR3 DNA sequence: TGTGCCAGCATCACAGGGACGCTGACTGAAGCTTTCTTT. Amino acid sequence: CASITGTLTEAFF.

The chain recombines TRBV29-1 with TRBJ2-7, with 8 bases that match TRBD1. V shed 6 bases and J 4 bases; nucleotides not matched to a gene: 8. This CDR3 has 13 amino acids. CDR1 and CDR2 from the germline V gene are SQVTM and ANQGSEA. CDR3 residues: CSVARDRMYEQYF. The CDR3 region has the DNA TGCAGCGTGGCCCGGGACAGGATGTACGAGCAGTACTTC.

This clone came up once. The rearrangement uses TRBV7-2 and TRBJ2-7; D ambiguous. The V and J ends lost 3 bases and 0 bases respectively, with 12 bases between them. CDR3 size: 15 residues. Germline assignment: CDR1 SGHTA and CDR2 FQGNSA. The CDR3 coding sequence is TGTGCCAGCAGCTTCATCCCGAGGAGCTCCTACGAGCAGTACTTC. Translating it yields CASSFIPRSSYEQYF.